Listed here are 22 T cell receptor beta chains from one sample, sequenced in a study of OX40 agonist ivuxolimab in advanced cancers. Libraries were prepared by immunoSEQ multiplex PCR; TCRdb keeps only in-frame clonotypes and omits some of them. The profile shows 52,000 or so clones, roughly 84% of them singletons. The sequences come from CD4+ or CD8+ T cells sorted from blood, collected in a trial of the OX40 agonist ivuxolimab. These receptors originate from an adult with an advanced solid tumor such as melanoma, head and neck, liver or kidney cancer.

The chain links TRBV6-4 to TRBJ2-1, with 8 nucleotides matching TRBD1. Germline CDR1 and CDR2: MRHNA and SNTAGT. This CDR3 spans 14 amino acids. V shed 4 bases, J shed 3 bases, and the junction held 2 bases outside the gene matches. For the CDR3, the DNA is TGTGCCAGCAGTGCCGGACAGGGCTACAATGAGCAGTTCTTC. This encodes CASSAGQGYNEQFF.

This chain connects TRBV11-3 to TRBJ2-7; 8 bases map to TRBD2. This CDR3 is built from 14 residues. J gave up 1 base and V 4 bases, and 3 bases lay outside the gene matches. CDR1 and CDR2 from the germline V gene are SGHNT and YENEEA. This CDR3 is CASSSSGRSYEQYF. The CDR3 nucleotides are TGTGCCAGCAGCTCGAGCGGGAGATCCTACGAGCAGTACTTC.

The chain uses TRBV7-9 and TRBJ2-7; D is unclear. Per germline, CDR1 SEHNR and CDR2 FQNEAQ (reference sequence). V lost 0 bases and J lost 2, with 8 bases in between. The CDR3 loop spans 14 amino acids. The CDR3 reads CASSLAAGTYEQYF. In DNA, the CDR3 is TGTGCCAGCAGCTTAGCCGCAGGAACCTACGAGCAGTACTTC.

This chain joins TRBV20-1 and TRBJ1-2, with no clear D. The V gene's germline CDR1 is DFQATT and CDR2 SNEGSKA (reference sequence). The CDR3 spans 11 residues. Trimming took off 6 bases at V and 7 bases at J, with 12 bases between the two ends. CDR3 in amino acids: CSASRVAGYTF. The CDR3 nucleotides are TGCAGTGCCTCGAGGGTGGCTGGCTACACCTTC.

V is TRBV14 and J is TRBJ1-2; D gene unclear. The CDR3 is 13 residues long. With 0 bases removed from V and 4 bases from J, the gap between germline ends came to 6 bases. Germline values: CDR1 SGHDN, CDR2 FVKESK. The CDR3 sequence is CASSQDTLYGYTF. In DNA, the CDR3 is TGTGCCAGCAGCCAAGATACGCTCTATGGCTACACCTTC. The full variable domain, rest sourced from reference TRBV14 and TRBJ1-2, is EAGVTQFPSHSVIEKGQTVTLRCDPISGHDNLYWYRRVMGKEIKFLLHFVKESKQDESGMPNNRFLAERTGGTYSTLKVQPAELEDSGVYFCASSQDTLYGYTFGSGTRLTVV.

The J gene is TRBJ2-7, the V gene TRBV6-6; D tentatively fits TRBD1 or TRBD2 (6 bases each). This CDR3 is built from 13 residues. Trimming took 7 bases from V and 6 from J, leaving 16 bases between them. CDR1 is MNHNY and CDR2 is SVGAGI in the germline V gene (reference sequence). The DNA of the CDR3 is TGTGCCAGCACCCTGAGGGGGGCTGGCGAGCAGTACTTC. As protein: CASTLRGAGEQYF.

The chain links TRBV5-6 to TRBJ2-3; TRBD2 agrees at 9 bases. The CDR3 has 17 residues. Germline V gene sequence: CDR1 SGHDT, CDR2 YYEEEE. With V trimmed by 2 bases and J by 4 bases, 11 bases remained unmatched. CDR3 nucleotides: TGTGCCAGCAGCTTTAGACTAGCGGCCACTATGGCAGATACGCAGTATTTT. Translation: CASSFRLAATMADTQYF.

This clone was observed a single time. CDR3 in DNA: TGTGCCAGCAGCTTAGGTGACAACACATGGAACACCATATATTTT. It translates to CASSLGDNTWNTIYF. The rearrangement uses TRBV13 and TRBJ1-3; no clear D gene. The CDR3 is 15 amino acids. In germline, CDR1 is PRHDT, CDR2 FYEKMQ (reference sequence). V shed 0 bases and J shed 7 bases, with 13 bases lying between them.

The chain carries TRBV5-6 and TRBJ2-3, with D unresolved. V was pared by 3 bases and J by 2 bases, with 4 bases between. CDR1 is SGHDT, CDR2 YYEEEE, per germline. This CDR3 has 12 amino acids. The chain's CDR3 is CASSYDTDTQYF. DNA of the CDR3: TGTGCCAGCAGCTATGACACAGATACGCAGTATTTT. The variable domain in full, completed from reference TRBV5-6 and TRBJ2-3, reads DAGVTQSPTHLIKTRGQQVTLRCSPKSGHDTVSWYQQALGQGPQFIFQYYEEEERQRGNFPDRFSGHQFPNYSSELNVNALLLGDSALYLCASSYDTDTQYFGPGTRLTVL.

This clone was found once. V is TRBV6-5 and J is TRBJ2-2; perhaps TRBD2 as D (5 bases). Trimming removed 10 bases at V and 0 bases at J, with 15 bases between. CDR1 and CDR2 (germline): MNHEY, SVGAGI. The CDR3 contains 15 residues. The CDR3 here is CATHQEGSNTGELFF. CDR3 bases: TGTGCCACACATCAAGAGGGCTCGAACACCGGGGAGCTGTTTTTT.

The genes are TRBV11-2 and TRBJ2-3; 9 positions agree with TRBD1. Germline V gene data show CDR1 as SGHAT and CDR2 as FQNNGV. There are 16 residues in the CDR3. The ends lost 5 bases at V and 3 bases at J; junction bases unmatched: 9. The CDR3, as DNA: TGTGCCAGCAGCCAGTGGTGGGGACAGGGTACAGATACGCAGTATTTT. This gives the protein CASSQWWGQGTDTQYF. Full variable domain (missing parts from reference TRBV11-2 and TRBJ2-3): EAGVAQSPRYKIIEKRQSVAFWCNPISGHATLYWYQQILGQGPKLLIQFQNNGVVDDSQLPKDRFSAERLKGVDSTLKIQPAKLEDSAVYLCASSQWWGQGTDTQYFGPGTRLTVL.

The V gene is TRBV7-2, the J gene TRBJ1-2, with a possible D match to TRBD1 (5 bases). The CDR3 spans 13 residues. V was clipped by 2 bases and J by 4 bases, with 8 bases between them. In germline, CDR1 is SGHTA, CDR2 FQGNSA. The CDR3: CASSLRGVYGYTF. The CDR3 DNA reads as TGTGCCAGCAGCTTACGGGGGGTCTATGGCTACACCTTC.

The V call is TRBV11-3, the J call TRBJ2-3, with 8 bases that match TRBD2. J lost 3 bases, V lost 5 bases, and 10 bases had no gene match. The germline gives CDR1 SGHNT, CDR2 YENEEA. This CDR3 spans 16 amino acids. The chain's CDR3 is CASSARGSGTTDTQYF. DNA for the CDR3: TGTGCCAGCAGCGCCAGGGGTAGCGGGACGACAGATACGCAGTATTTT.

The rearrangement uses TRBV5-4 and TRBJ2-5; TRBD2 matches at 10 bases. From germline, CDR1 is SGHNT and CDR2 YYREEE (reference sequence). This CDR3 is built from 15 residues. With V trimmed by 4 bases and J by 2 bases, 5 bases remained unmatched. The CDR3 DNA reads TGTGCCAGCAGCGCACGAGCGGGAGGGCAAGAGACCCAGTACTTC. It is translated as CASSARAGGQETQYF.

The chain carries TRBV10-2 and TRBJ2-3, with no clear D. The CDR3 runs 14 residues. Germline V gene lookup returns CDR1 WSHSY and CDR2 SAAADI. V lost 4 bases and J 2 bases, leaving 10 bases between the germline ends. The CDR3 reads CASSVRASTDTQYF. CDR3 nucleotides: TGCGCCAGCAGTGTGCGTGCCTCCACAGATACGCAGTATTTT.

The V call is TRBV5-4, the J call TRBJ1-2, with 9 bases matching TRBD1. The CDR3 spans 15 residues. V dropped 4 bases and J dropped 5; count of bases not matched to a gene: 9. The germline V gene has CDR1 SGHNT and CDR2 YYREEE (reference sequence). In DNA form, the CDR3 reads TGTGCCAGCAGCCCCGGGGGGGACAGGGTTTATGGCTACACCTTC. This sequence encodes CASSPGGDRVYGYTF.

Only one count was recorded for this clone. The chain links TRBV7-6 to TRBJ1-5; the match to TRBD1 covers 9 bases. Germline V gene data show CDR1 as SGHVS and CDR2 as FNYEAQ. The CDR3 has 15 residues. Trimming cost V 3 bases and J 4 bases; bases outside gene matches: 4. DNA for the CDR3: TGTGCCAGCAGCTTGGGACAGGGACGGAATCAGCCCCAGCATTTT. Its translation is CASSLGQGRNQPQHF.

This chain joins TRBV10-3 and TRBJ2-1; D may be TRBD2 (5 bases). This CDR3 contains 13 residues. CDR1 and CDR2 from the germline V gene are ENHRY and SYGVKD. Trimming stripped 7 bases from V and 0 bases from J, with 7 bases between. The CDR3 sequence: CAINEGSYNEQFF. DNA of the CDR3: TGTGCCATCAACGAGGGCTCCTACAATGAGCAGTTCTTC.

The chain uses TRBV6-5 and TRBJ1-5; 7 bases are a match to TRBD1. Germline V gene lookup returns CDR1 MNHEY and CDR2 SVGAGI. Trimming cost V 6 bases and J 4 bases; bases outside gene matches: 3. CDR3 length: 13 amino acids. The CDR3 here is CASRDRENQPQHF. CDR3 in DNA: TGTGCCAGCAGAGACAGGGAAAATCAGCCCCAGCATTTT.

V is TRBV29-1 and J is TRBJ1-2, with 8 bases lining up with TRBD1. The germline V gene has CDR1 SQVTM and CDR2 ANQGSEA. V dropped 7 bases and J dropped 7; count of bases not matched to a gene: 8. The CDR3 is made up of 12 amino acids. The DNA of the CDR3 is TGCAGCGGTAGCCAGGGGGCTTTTGGCTACACCTTC. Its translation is CSGSQGAFGYTF.

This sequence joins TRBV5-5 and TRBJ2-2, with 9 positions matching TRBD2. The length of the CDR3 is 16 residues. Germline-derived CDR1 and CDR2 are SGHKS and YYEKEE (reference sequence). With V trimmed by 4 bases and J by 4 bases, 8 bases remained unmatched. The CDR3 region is CASSLKAGGGTGELFF. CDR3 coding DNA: TGTGCCAGCAGCCTCAAAGCGGGAGGCGGCACCGGGGAGCTGTTTTTT. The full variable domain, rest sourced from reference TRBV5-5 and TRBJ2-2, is DAGVTQSPTHLIKTRGQQVTLRCSPISGHKSVSWYQQVLGQGPQFIFQYYEKEERGRGNFPDRFSARQFPNYSSELNVNALLLGDSALYLCASSLKAGGGTGELFFGEGSRLTVL.

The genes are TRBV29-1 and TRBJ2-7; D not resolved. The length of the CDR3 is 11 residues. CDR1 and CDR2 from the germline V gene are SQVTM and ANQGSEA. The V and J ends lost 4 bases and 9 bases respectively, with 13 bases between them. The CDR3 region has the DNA TGCAGCGTTGGCATAGATGTTGGGCAGTACTTC. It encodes CSVGIDVGQYF.